The 21 T cell receptor beta chains in this list originate from one sample, sequenced in a study of monozygotic twins with inflammatory bowel disease. No DNA is given; TCRdb re-called the 5' RACE reads and lists each CDR3 protein once. The listing records about 110,000 distinct CDR3 sequences. Sequencing used blood. These receptors originate from a human donor with ulcerative colitis or Crohn's disease, or a healthy co-twin of an affected twin (not recorded which).

V gene TRBV6-5 combines with J gene TRBJ1-2. CDR1 is MNHEY and CDR2 is SVGAGI in the germline V gene. The CDR3 has 13 residues. CDR3 loop: CASSYSTRYGYTF.

This chain uses TRBV27 with TRBJ2-7; TCRdb names TRBD1, which stays unverified in the absence of DNA. This CDR3 spans 17 amino acids. Per the germline V gene, CDR1 is MNHEY and CDR2 is SMNVEV (reference sequence). The CDR3 spells CASSFRDSLQSSYEQYF.

The chain is built from TRBV2 and TRBJ1-5; TCRdb gives TRBD1 as the D gene, but with no DNA this cannot be confirmed. The CDR3 loop spans 14 amino acids. CDR1 and CDR2 from the germline V gene are SNHLY and FYNNEI. CDR3: CASSGGGGRQPQHF.

V gene TRBV20-1 combines with J gene TRBJ1-3; TCRdb's assignment of TRBD1 cannot be checked, as there is no DNA. CDR1 is DFQATT and CDR2 is SNEGSKA in the germline V gene (reference sequence). CDR3 length: 15 amino acids. The CDR3: CSAIGPQGDRDTIYF.

The chain has TRBV9 and TRBJ2-5. The CDR3 has 13 residues. Germline V gene sequence: CDR1 SGDLS, CDR2 YYNGEE. The CDR3 sequence: CASSIGREETQYF.

J is TRBJ2-1 and V is TRBV20-1; TCRdb picks TRBD2, but there is no DNA to check that call. The V gene's germline CDR1 is DFQATT and CDR2 SNEGSKA (reference sequence). CDR3 length: 13 residues. The CDR3 here is CSASLRRNNEQFF.

The genes are TRBV28 and TRBJ1-2. This CDR3 contains 11 residues. Germline-derived CDR1 and CDR2 are MDHEN and SYDVKM. The CDR3 loop is CAGRAEGGYTF.

The gene calls are TRBV24-1 and TRBJ1-2; TCRdb outputs TRBD1, but without DNA this stays unchecked. CDR3 length equals 15 residues. Germline CDR1 and CDR2: KGHDR and SFDVKD. The CDR3 spells CATSDHSGTAYGYTF.

The chain employs TRBV7-6 and TRBJ2-5; the TCRdb D gene call, TRBD2, has no DNA to confirm it. The germline gives CDR1 SGHVS, CDR2 FNYEAQ. The CDR3 is 17 residues long. CDR3 loop: CASSWGLAGDKQETQYF.

The chain links TRBV12-3 or TRBV12-4 to TRBJ2-6. This CDR3 region has 14 residues. This CDR3 reads CASSHRAGANVLTF.

The chain uses TRBV19 and TRBJ1-5; the D call of TRBD1 rests on TCRdb alone, since no DNA is present to check it. The CDR3 spans 14 residues. The germline V gene has CDR1 LNHDA and CDR2 SQIVND (reference sequence). The CDR3 reads CASRGPLFNQPQHF.

The chain couples TRBV5-4 to TRBJ2-5; TCRdb designates TRBD2, a call that cannot be tested without DNA. CDR1 and CDR2 from the germline V gene are SGHNT and YYREEE (reference sequence). The CDR3 spans 13 residues. The CDR3 loop is CASSPEGQETQYF.

The chain recombines TRBV28 with TRBJ2-1; TCRdb names TRBD1, which stays unverified in the absence of DNA. Germline V gene data show CDR1 as MDHEN and CDR2 as SYDVKM. CDR3 length: 19 residues. The CDR3 protein is CASSSGAAPLFGSYNEQFF.

The chain has TRBV2 and TRBJ2-1; TCRdb proposes TRBD2, but this gene call is untestable without DNA. Germline CDR1 SNHLY, CDR2 FYNNEI. The CDR3 covers 16 residues. The CDR3 loop reads CASSEIAGGPSGEQFF.

The chain is built from TRBV11-1 and TRBJ2-5; TCRdb lists TRBD2, though no DNA is available to test this call. Germline CDR1 SGHAT, CDR2 FQDESV (reference sequence). The CDR3 spans 18 residues. CDR3 residues: CASSPRTSGGTYQETQYF.

The chain carries TRBV7-3 and TRBJ1-1. The germline CDR1 and CDR2 sequences are SGHTA and FQGTGA. The CDR3 spans 14 residues. The CDR3 spells CASSLSYEATEAFF.

The chain is built from TRBV11-1 and TRBJ2-3; TCRdb gives TRBD1 as the D gene, but with no DNA this cannot be confirmed. Germline V gene data show CDR1 as SGHAT and CDR2 as FQDESV (reference sequence). The CDR3 loop spans 18 amino acids. CDR3 residues: CASSFTTLPGTSTDTQYF.

The chain employs TRBV4-3 and TRBJ2-7; TCRdb designates TRBD2, a call that cannot be tested without DNA. In germline, CDR1 is LGHNA, CDR2 YSLEER. The CDR3 is 15 residues long. The CDR3 region is CASSQTLAGVYEQYF.

The chain is built from TRBV3-1 and TRBJ2-5. The CDR3 runs 15 residues. Germline loops: CDR1 LGHDT, CDR2 YNNKEL (reference sequence). CDR3 loop: CASSQQPGYGETQYF.

This chain uses TRBV5-6 with TRBJ2-1; the TCRdb call, TRBD2, lacks DNA for checking. Germline assignment: CDR1 SGHDT and CDR2 YYEEEE. CDR3 length equals 17 residues. The CDR3 sequence: CASSLTLAIEFYNEQFF.

The genes are TRBV5-1 and TRBJ2-5. The length of the CDR3 is 14 residues. Germline V CDR1 and CDR2: SGHRS, YFSETQ. CDR3 in amino acids: CASSLDFDGETQYF.